This entry lists 15 T cell receptor beta chains sequenced from one sample in a study of T cell responses to AZD1222 COVID-19 vaccine. Method: immunoSEQ multiplex PCR; TCRdb's copy keeps in-frame clones and lacks some. The data hold under 150,000 clones, with approximately 85% observed a single time. Sequenced material: peripheral blood, taken on day 0 of AZD1222 vaccination. All receptors derive from an adult in good health.

The chain is built from TRBV27 and TRBJ1-2, with TRBD1 matching over 10 bases. The germline CDR1 and CDR2 sequences are MNHEY and SMNVEV (reference sequence). The CDR3 loop spans 15 amino acids. V was clipped by 5 bases and J by 6 bases; unmatched bases: 9. The CDR3 reads CASSPIAGTGDGYTF. CDR3 nucleotides: TGTGCCAGCAGTCCTATCGCCGGGACAGGGGATGGCTACACCTTC.

V usage is TRBV10-3 and J usage is TRBJ2-7; TRBD1 is a possible D gene (6 bases). Per the germline V gene, CDR1 is ENHRY and CDR2 is SYGVKD. Between the trimmed V and J ends, which lost 6 bases and 5 bases, there was a span of 17 bases. This CDR3 comprises 14 residues. The CDR3 DNA is TGTGCCATCAGCGACTTCACAGGGAGAAACGAGCAGTACTTC. It yields the protein CAISDFTGRNEQYF.

The chain employs TRBV27 and TRBJ1-1; a weak D match, TRBD1 (5 bases). V dropped 8 bases and J dropped 1 base, with 8 bases sitting between them. The CDR3 has 12 residues. Per germline, CDR1 MNHEY and CDR2 SMNVEV (reference sequence). The CDR3 is CASGTGNTEAFF. The CDR3 bases are TGTGCCAGCGGGACGGGGAACACTGAAGCTTTCTTT.

The gene calls are TRBV9 and TRBJ1-3; D remains unclear. This CDR3 comprises 15 residues. The V gene's germline CDR1 is SGDLS and CDR2 YYNGEE. V dropped 4 bases and J dropped 3 bases, with 14 bases sitting between them. The CDR3, as DNA: TGTGCCAGCAGCTCCAGAGGAGTAGGTGGAAACACCATATATTTT. Translated, it gives CASSSRGVGGNTIYF.

The chain has TRBV5-8 and TRBJ2-1, with 7 bases lining up with TRBD1. The CDR3 runs to 14 residues. The J segment lost 4 bases and the V segment lost 3 bases, leaving 4 bases of the junction unmatched. Germline CDR1 and CDR2: SGHTS and YDEGEE. As DNA, the CDR3 is TGTGCCAGCAGCTCAGGACAGGTTTACAATGAGCAGTTCTTC. Residues: CASSSGQVYNEQFF.

The V call is TRBV7-9, the J call TRBJ2-7; unclear D gene. This CDR3 comprises 14 residues. Germline V gene lookup returns CDR1 SEHNR and CDR2 FQNEAQ (reference sequence). V was cut by 1 base and J by 3 bases, with 10 bases left in between. The CDR3 protein is CASSLEKVFYEQYF. The CDR3 DNA follows: TGTGCCAGCAGCTTAGAGAAAGTTTTCTACGAGCAGTACTTC.

For the CDR3, the DNA is TGTGCCACCAGCCGGACGGATGGCACTGAAGCTTTCTTT. Residues: CATSRTDGTEAFF. This sequence joins TRBV15 and TRBJ1-1, with D uncertain. The CDR3 totals 13 residues. Between the trimmed V and J ends, which lost 5 bases and 4 bases, there was a span of 11 bases. Germline-derived CDR1 and CDR2 are LNHNV and YYDKDF (reference sequence).

The chain uses TRBV18 and TRBJ1-2, with D maybe TRBD1 (6 bases). Germline CDR1 is KGHSH and CDR2 is LQKENI. CDR3 length: 13 residues. V lost 2 bases and J 6 bases, leaving 10 bases between the germline ends. CDR3 DNA: TGTGCCAGCTCACCAACAGGGAGGAATGGCTACACCTTC. Encoded protein: CASSPTGRNGYTF.

The CDR3: CASSLSVARDASYEQYF. The CDR3 bases are TGTGCCAGCAGCTTATCCGTGGCGCGGGACGCCTCCTACGAGCAGTACTTC. The chain carries TRBV11-2 and TRBJ2-7, with a tentative D call TRBD2 (6 bases). Per germline, CDR1 SGHAT and CDR2 FQNNGV. The length of the CDR3 is 17 residues. V lost 2 bases and J 0 bases, leaving 17 bases between the germline ends.

The chain recombines TRBV19 with TRBJ1-4, with D tentatively TRBD1 (5 bases). The CDR3 is 15 amino acids. V lost 1 base and J lost 5, with 11 bases in between. Germline V gene data show CDR1 as LNHDA and CDR2 as SQIVND (reference sequence). Here the CDR3 DNA reads TGTGCCAGTAGTATAGGGGACTTGTGGAATGAAAAACTGTTTTTT. Amino acid sequence: CASSIGDLWNEKLFF.

The chain joins TRBV5-4 to TRBJ2-5; 11 nucleotides match TRBD2. Germline assignment: CDR1 SGHNT and CDR2 YYREEE (reference sequence). V trimming: 4 bases; J trimming: 0 bases; junction bases outside the gene matches: 8. The CDR3 covers 17 residues. The CDR3 nucleotides read TGTGCCAGCAGCCAAGGACTAGCGGGCCCGTACCAAGAGACCCAGTACTTC. Amino acids: CASSQGLAGPYQETQYF.

The rearrangement uses TRBV30 and TRBJ1-2, with 8 bases fitting TRBD1. CDR1 is GTSNPN, CDR2 SVGIG, per germline (reference sequence). The CDR3 contains 14 residues. The ends lost 0 bases at V and 8 bases at J; junction bases unmatched: 8. The chain's CDR3 is CAWSVLGTGGGYTF. CDR3 DNA: TGTGCCTGGAGTGTACTTGGGACAGGTGGAGGCTACACCTTC.

The genes are TRBV18 and TRBJ1-4; the match to TRBD1 covers 7 bases. Germline lookup yields CDR1 KGHSH and CDR2 LQKENI. The CDR3 sequence is 14 residues long. The V gene end was trimmed by 4 bases and the J gene end by 4 bases; junction bases not matched to a gene: 3. CDR3 sequence (DNA): TGTGCCAGCTCACGTGGACAGGATAATGAAAAACTGTTTTTT. Translation: CASSRGQDNEKLFF.

This clone came up a few times. This chain connects TRBV12-3 or TRBV12-4 to TRBJ1-5; D unresolved. With 1 base removed from V and 3 bases from J, the gap between germline ends came to 4 bases. The CDR3 is 13 residues long. CDR3 protein: CASSLVPNQPQHF. DNA for the CDR3: TGTGCCAGCAGTTTAGTTCCCAATCAGCCCCAGCATTTT.

The chain recombines TRBV4-2 with TRBJ2-1; tentatively, D is TRBD2 (5 bases). This CDR3 contains 16 residues. The V and J ends lost 1 base and 5 bases respectively, with 15 bases between them. The germline V gene has CDR1 LGHNA and CDR2 YNFKEQ. CDR3 coding DNA: TGTGCCAGCAGCCAAGGCGGAGGACGAGCAGACAATGAGCAGTTCTTC. This gives the protein CASSQGGGRADNEQFF.